A single T cell receptor (beta chain) is shown here with its context. In TCRdb, the RT-PCR reads were re-called with MiXCR into one record per CDR3 protein. The repertoire has hundreds of thousands of distinct CDR3 sequences, 7.6% of them found once; the top ten carry roughly 13%. The CDR3 contains 16 residues. The ends were cut back, 0 bases at V and 0 bases at J, with 9 bases in the middle. CDR1 and CDR2 (germline): LGHDT, YNNKEL (reference sequence). The data belong to a study of response to subunit inactivated influenza vaccine. Sequences were derived from PBMCs from blood, sampled 23 months after vaccination. This chain uses TRBV3-1 with TRBJ1-3, with no clear D. The receptor's source is a man aged 45 to 75 who received an inactivated influenza vaccine. CDR3 DNA sequence: TGTGCCAGCAGCCAAGAACTCCGGAGCTCTGGAAACACCATATATTTT. As protein: CASSQELRSSGNTIYF.